Each of the 29 T cell receptor beta chains below was sequenced from the same sample in a study of human T cells and chemical hapten exposure. As to time point: patch test 1, 2 weeks after DPC sensitization. Stated treatment: therapeutic diphenylcyclopropenone sensitization with weekly scalp DPC. TCRdb independently ran MiXCR on the RACE reads; one entry per CDR3 protein. The sample lists tens of thousands of distinct CDR3 sequences, 9.3% seen once, with roughly 14% in the top ten. The sequenced sample was whole blood, obtained in connection with sensitization to the hapten diphenylcyclopropenone (DPC). The receptors stem from a woman aged 35 to 49 with alopecia areata. Some clones in this sample may be carry-over from other donors' samples.

The rearrangement joins TRBV7-3 to TRBJ2-5, with 9 bases lining up with TRBD2. Per germline, CDR1 SGHTA and CDR2 FQGTGA. V shed 4 bases and J 4 bases; nucleotides not matched to a gene: 7. This CDR3 contains 15 residues. As DNA, the CDR3 is TGTGCCAGCAGCTCGCTAGCGGGGAGGGTAGAGACCCAGTACTTC. It specifies CASSSLAGRVETQYF.

V and J are TRBV2 and TRBJ1-1, with 8 bases that match TRBD1. The CDR3 is 12 residues long. Germline trimming cut 6 bases from V and 8 bases from J; bases unmatched to any gene: 5. CDR1 and CDR2 (germline): SNHLY, FYNNEI. The CDR3 is CASRADRGEAFF. CDR3 DNA sequence: TGTGCCAGCAGGGCAGACAGGGGAGAAGCTTTCTTT.

The chain recombines TRBV20-1 with TRBJ2-2; D is ambiguous. CDR3 length: 11 amino acids. V lost 4 bases and J 4 bases, leaving 4 bases between the germline ends. CDR1 and CDR2 (germline): DFQATT, SNEGSKA (reference sequence). CDR3 coding DNA: TGCAGTGCTAAGTTCACCGGGGAGCTGTTTTTT. Translated: CSAKFTGELFF.

The rearrangement joins TRBV7-2 to TRBJ1-2, with TRBD1 identical over 9 bases. V shed 3 bases, J shed 2 bases, and the junction held 4 bases outside the gene matches. This CDR3 has 15 residues. Germline CDR1 is SGHTA and CDR2 is FQGNSA. Here the CDR3 DNA reads TGTGCCAGCAGCTTGGGGGGGACAGGGAACTATGGCTACACCTTC. This sequence encodes CASSLGGTGNYGYTF.

This clonotype has ten or more counts. CDR3 amino acids: CSAPGQMNTEAFF. The DNA of the CDR3 is TGCAGTGCTCCGGGACAGATGAACACTGAAGCTTTCTTT. This chain uses TRBV20-1 with TRBJ1-1; 7 nucleotides line up with TRBD1. CDR1 DFQATT and CDR2 SNEGSKA come from the germline V gene (reference sequence). This CDR3 is built from 13 residues. The V and J ends lost 5 bases and 0 bases, in that order; junction bases with no gene match: 3.

This chain links TRBV7-9 with TRBJ2-3, with a possible D match to TRBD2 (6 bases). Germline lookup yields CDR1 SEHNR and CDR2 FQNEAQ (reference sequence). This CDR3 contains 16 residues. V was shortened by 1 base and J by 2 bases, with 13 bases between the two germline ends. The CDR3 nucleotides are TGTGCCAGCAGCTTAGAGTCCCGGACTATCACAGATACGCAGTATTTT. As protein: CASSLESRTITDTQYF.

This clonotype was seen a handful of times. The gene calls are TRBV4-3 and TRBJ2-3; TRBD2 matches 9 bases. Germline V gene sequence: CDR1 LGHNA, CDR2 YSLEER. CDR3 size: 15 residues. V shed 1 base, J shed 12 bases, and the junction held 11 bases outside the gene matches. CDR3 DNA sequence: TGCGCCAGCAGCCAAGCCGATGGGGCGGGGGGGATTCAGTATTTT. This encodes CASSQADGAGGIQYF.

The chain couples TRBV20-1 to TRBJ2-2, with D possibly called TRBD1 or TRBD2 (5 bases each). The CDR3 is made up of 12 amino acids. Trimming stripped 3 bases from V and 6 bases from J, with 8 bases between. CDR1 and CDR2 from the germline V gene are DFQATT and SNEGSKA (reference sequence). CDR3 sequence reads: CSASQGPGELFF. DNA for the CDR3: TGCAGTGCTAGTCAGGGACCCGGGGAGCTGTTTTTT.

This chain joins TRBV7-2 and TRBJ2-5; tentatively, D is TRBD1 or TRBD2 (6 bases each). This CDR3 has 15 residues. Germline CDR1 SGHTA, CDR2 FQGNSA. V gave up 4 bases and J gave up 2 bases, with 14 bases separating them. CDR3 bases: TGTGCCAGCAGCTCGGTTGGGGGGCAACAAGAGACCCAGTACTTC. This sequence encodes CASSSVGGQQETQYF.

V usage is TRBV10-3 and J usage is TRBJ2-2; D is uncertain. This CDR3 spans 12 amino acids. Germline V gene lookup returns CDR1 ENHRY and CDR2 SYGVKD. Trimming removed 7 bases at V and 0 bases at J, with 3 bases between. CDR3: CAIMANTGELFF. The CDR3 DNA follows: TGTGCCATCATGGCGAACACCGGGGAGCTGTTTTTT.

The V call is TRBV9, the J call TRBJ2-7; perhaps TRBD1 as D (7 bases). There are 14 residues in the CDR3. Germline V gene data show CDR1 as SGDLS and CDR2 as YYNGEE. V lost 4 bases to trimming and J lost 6 bases, with 17 bases between them. The CDR3 protein is CASSPIQGGGEQYF. In DNA form, the CDR3 reads TGTGCCAGCAGCCCCATTCAGGGGGGCGGCGAGCAGTACTTC.

This sequence joins TRBV6-5 and TRBJ1-2; 8 nucleotides line up with TRBD1. V trimming: 2 bases; J trimming: 5 bases; junction bases outside the gene matches: 1. Germline V gene lookup returns CDR1 MNHEY and CDR2 SVGAGI. The CDR3 sequence is 13 residues long. The chain's CDR3 is CASSYRTGYGYTF. The CDR3, as DNA: TGTGCCAGCAGTTACAGGACAGGGTATGGCTACACCTTC.

The chain uses TRBV3-1 and TRBJ2-1; D uncertain. CDR3 size: 15 residues. The germline V gene has CDR1 LGHDT and CDR2 YNNKEL (reference sequence). V shed 0 bases and J shed 3 bases, with 9 bases lying between them. The DNA for the CDR3 is TGTGCCAGCAGCCAAGACGGAAGGATCTACAATGAGCAGTTCTTC. Protein: CASSQDGRIYNEQFF.

This clonotype was found many times. This chain uses TRBV7-9 with TRBJ1-1, with D possibly TRBD1 on 6 matching bases. CDR1 is SEHNR and CDR2 is FQNEAQ in the germline V gene (reference sequence). CDR3 length equals 12 residues. V gave up 4 bases and J gave up 6 bases, with 9 bases separating them. In nucleotides, the CDR3 is TGTGCCAGCAGCTACAGGGACCCTGAAGCTTTCTTT. Its protein is CASSYRDPEAFF.

There are many counts of this clonotype. The genes are TRBV5-1 and TRBJ1-6; no firm D call. CDR1 SGHRS and CDR2 YFSETQ come from the germline V gene. The ends were cut back, 0 bases at V and 7 bases at J, with 5 bases in the middle. CDR3 length: 13 amino acids. The CDR3 DNA sequence: TGCGCCAGCAGCTTGGGTTTGAATTCACCCCTCCACTTT. Its translation: CASSLGLNSPLHF.

This clonotype was detected a few times. V usage is TRBV10-3 and J usage is TRBJ2-5, with TRBD1 matching over 9 bases. Unmatched junction bases numbered 1, after V lost 0 bases and J lost 5 bases. From germline, CDR1 is ENHRY and CDR2 SYGVKD. The CDR3 extends over 14 amino acids. Here the CDR3 reads CAISESDRGETQYF. The CDR3 DNA sequence: TGTGCCATCAGTGAGTCGGACAGGGGTGAGACCCAGTACTTC.

This clonotype was detected ten times or more. The chain joins TRBV5-1 to TRBJ2-4; possibly TRBD1 for D (7 bases). In germline, CDR1 is SGHRS, CDR2 YFSETQ. The CDR3 runs to 17 residues. Trimming left V 0 bases short and J 5 bases short, with 18 bases between. DNA for the CDR3: TGCGCCAGCAGCTTGGCGTCAACGGCCAGGGGGGAAAACATTCAGTACTTC. This codes for CASSLASTARGENIQYF.

Here the CDR3 reads CASALAPGPRETQYF. The CDR3 DNA is TGTGCCAGCGCCCTAGCCCCGGGCCCCCGGGAGACCCAGTACTTC. The V call is TRBV9, the J call TRBJ2-5, with TRBD2 as a possible D gene (5 bases). The germline gives CDR1 SGDLS, CDR2 YYNGEE. This CDR3 is 15 amino acids long. Trimming stripped 7 bases from V and 5 bases from J, with 21 bases between.

This clonotype has a count of ten or more. The chain couples TRBV7-2 to TRBJ2-3, with a tentative D call TRBD1 (6 bases). The CDR3 is 16 residues long. Germline V gene data show CDR1 as SGHTA and CDR2 as FQGNSA. Trimming took off 1 base at V and 0 bases at J, with 11 bases between the two ends. DNA of the CDR3: TGTGCCAGCAGCTTAGTAGGGCAGGGGAGCACAGATACGCAGTATTTT. Its protein is CASSLVGQGSTDTQYF.

This clonotype is medium-sized (0.01 to 0.1%) in the sample. The gene calls are TRBV5-6 and TRBJ2-5, with D tentatively TRBD1 (5 bases). Germline V gene sequence: CDR1 SGHDT, CDR2 YYEEEE. The CDR3 runs to 15 residues. V lost 4 bases and J lost 1, with 14 bases in between. The DNA of the CDR3 is TGTGCCAGCAGCGGGGCAGAAGGTCCCCAAGAGACCCAGTACTTC. Its protein product is CASSGAEGPQETQYF.

This clonotype was detected many times. The J gene is TRBJ1-2, the V gene TRBV30; the D is unclear. CDR3 length equals 12 residues. In germline, CDR1 is GTSNPN, CDR2 SVGIG (reference sequence). Trimming removed 0 bases at V and 6 bases at J, with 8 bases between. CDR3 region: CAWSVHGNGYTF. CDR3 DNA sequence: TGTGCCTGGAGTGTACATGGGAATGGCTACACCTTC.

This clonotype showed up many times. The chain joins TRBV3-1 to TRBJ1-5, with TRBD1 matching 7 bases. From germline, CDR1 is LGHDT and CDR2 YNNKEL (reference sequence). The trim removed 1 base at V and 1 base at J, leaving 4 bases unmatched. The length of the CDR3 is 16 residues. This CDR3 is CASSQVRGPSNQPQHF. The CDR3, as DNA: TGTGCCAGCAGCCAAGTGAGGGGGCCGAGCAATCAGCCCCAGCATTTT.

This clonotype was recorded a few times. With a much larger clone just one base away, this may be a read error. This chain uses TRBV11-2 with TRBJ1-6; D uncertain. CDR1 SGHAT and CDR2 FQNNGV come from the germline V gene. The CDR3 is made up of 13 amino acids. CDR3 bases: TGTGCCAGCAGCTTGTCCGGAAATTCACTCCTCCACTTT. Translation: CASSLSGNSLLHF.

This clonotype was detected a few times. V gene TRBV4-3 combines with J gene TRBJ2-7; maybe TRBD2 (5 bases). Germline V gene lookup returns CDR1 LGHNA and CDR2 YSLEER. The CDR3 is 14 amino acids. The V and J ends lost 4 bases and 1 base respectively, with 11 bases between them. The CDR3 is CASSLDYSSYEQYF. The CDR3 coding sequence is TGCGCCAGCAGCCTAGACTATTCTTCCTACGAGCAGTACTTC.

The table lists this clonotype with many counts. V usage is TRBV18 and J usage is TRBJ2-3; tentative D call: TRBD2 (7 bases). V lost 6 bases and J lost 6, with 13 bases in between. This CDR3 spans 13 amino acids. Germline CDR1 and CDR2: KGHSH and LQKENI. CDR3 DNA: TGTGCCAGCTCCGGGGGGCCCCAGGATACGCAGTATTTT. This gives the protein CASSGGPQDTQYF.

This clonotype was seen repeatedly, ten times or more. The chain recombines TRBV18 with TRBJ1-2; D is possibly TRBD1 (6 bases). V dropped 4 bases and J dropped 2 bases, with 20 bases sitting between them. Germline-derived CDR1 and CDR2 are KGHSH and LQKENI. CDR3 length: 17 amino acids. DNA of the CDR3: TGTGCCAGCTCACAAACGGGACACCCGAAAATGAACTATGGCTACACCTTC. Protein product: CASSQTGHPKMNYGYTF.

This clonotype has at least ten counts. The V gene is TRBV5-1, the J gene TRBJ1-6; perhaps TRBD1 as D (6 bases). Trimming shortened V by 0 bases and J by 7 bases, and 11 bases separated the two germline ends. The CDR3 covers 15 residues. From germline, CDR1 is SGHRS and CDR2 YFSETQ. The CDR3 DNA follows: TGCGCCAGCAGCTTGGGGACAGACGAAAATTCACCCCTCCACTTT. This gives the protein CASSLGTDENSPLHF.

In this sample, this clonotype turned up many times. The rearrangement links TRBV12-3 or TRBV12-4 to TRBJ2-3; tentatively, D is TRBD1 (6 bases). Trimming removed 2 bases from V and 6 bases from J, with 18 bases in between. This CDR3 contains 16 residues. CDR3 sequence: CASSLRGTITGDTQYF. CDR3 nucleotide sequence: TGTGCCAGCAGTTTAAGGGGGACGATAACCGGGGATACGCAGTATTTT.

The rearrangement links TRBV7-6 to TRBJ2-7; D may be TRBD2 (5 bases). The germline V gene has CDR1 SGHVS and CDR2 FNYEAQ. Trimming left V 5 bases short and J 0 bases short, with 17 bases between. This CDR3 is 16 amino acids long. DNA of the CDR3: TGTGCCAGCAGCCAAAACCCCGAAGGGAGCTCCTACGAGCAGTACTTC. Translated, it gives CASSQNPEGSSYEQYF.